The entry below describes one T cell receptor (beta chain). The CDR3 is 14 residues long. Trimming pared 3 bases from V and 4 bases from J, leaving 12 bases between. Germline values: CDR1 SGHTA, CDR2 FQGTGA. This entry is derived from a study of cytotoxic CD8 clonotypes in ibrutinib-treated CLL. Produced via immunoSEQ multiplex PCR; TCRdb's table is partial and in-frame only. The sample lists 8,500 to 13,000 clones, 70% to 80% occurring once. The V and J genes are TRBV7-3 and TRBJ1-1; D is perhaps TRBD1 (6 bases). This sample comprised PBMCs, obtained at disease progression, from a patient treated with ibrutinib. This receptor was identified in a human donor with chronic lymphocytic leukemia. CDR3 protein: CASSFSGAGTEAFF. CDR3 nucleotides: TGTGCCAGCAGCTTTTCAGGGGCAGGCACTGAAGCTTTCTTT.